This T cell receptor (beta chain) was observed in a study of identifying expanded T cells in peripheral blood. Overall study findings and caveats: Over approximately two and four weeks, about 15 and 19 clones changed, versus 1.2 between replicates.

TCRdb keeps only in-frame clones here, not all; method: immunoSEQ multiplex PCR. Of about 52,000 clones listed, approximately 79% are singletons. The CDR3 runs to 13 residues. V was pared by 4 bases and J by 8 bases, with 14 bases between. Germline CDR1 SGHVS, CDR2 FQNEAQ. Comments on this clone: Its antigen is not known.

This clonotype originated in a person aged 18 to 69 in good health. The specimen sequenced was blood. The chain uses TRBV7-8 and TRBJ1-2; D remains unclear. The CDR3 sequence is CASSSDSSEGYTF. Here the CDR3 DNA reads TGTGCCAGCAGCTCAGACTCCTCGGAAGGCTACACCTTC.